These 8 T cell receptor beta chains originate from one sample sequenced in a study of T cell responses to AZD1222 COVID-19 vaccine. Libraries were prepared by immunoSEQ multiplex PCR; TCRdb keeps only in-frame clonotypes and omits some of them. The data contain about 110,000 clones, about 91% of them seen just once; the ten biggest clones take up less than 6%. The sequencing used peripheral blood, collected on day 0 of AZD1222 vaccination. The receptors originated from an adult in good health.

The CDR3, as DNA: TGTGCCAGCTCACCAGCGGCCCTTAGCAATCAGCCCCAGCATTTT. This codes for CASSPAALSNQPQHF. The chain couples TRBV18 to TRBJ1-5; no clear D. The germline gives CDR1 KGHSH, CDR2 LQKENI. Trimming cost V 2 bases and J 0 bases, with 8 bases left between them. This CDR3 has 15 residues.

The CDR3 DNA reads as TGCGCCAGCAGCCAAGAGAAACTTCTACCGGGACTAGCGGGGGGAAGGTTTGAGCAGTTCTTC. This gives the protein CASSQEKLLPGLAGGRFEQFF. This chain connects TRBV4-1 to TRBJ2-1; 15 bases map to TRBD2. The CDR3 loop spans 21 amino acids. The V and J ends lost 0 bases and 9 bases, in that order; junction bases with no gene match: 18. The V gene's germline CDR1 is MGHRA and CDR2 YSYEKL.

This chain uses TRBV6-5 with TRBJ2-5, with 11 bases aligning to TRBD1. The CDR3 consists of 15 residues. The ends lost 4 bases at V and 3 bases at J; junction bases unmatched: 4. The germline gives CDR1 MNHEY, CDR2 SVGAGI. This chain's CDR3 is CASSFGTGGKETQYF. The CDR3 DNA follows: TGTGCCAGCAGTTTTGGGACAGGGGGTAAAGAGACCCAGTACTTC.

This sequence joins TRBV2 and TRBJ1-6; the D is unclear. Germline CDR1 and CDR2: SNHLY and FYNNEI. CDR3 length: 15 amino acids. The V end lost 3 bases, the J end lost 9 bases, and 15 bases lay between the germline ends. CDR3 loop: CASSEMGFGSSPLHF. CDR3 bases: TGTGCCAGCAGTGAGATGGGCTTCGGGAGTTCACCCCTCCACTTT.

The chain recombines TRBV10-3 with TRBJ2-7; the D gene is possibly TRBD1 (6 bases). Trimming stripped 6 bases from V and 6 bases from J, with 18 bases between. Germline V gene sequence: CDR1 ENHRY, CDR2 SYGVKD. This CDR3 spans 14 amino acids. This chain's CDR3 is CAIRPTLQGIEQYF. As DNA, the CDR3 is TGTGCCATCAGACCCACGTTACAGGGAATCGAGCAGTACTTC.

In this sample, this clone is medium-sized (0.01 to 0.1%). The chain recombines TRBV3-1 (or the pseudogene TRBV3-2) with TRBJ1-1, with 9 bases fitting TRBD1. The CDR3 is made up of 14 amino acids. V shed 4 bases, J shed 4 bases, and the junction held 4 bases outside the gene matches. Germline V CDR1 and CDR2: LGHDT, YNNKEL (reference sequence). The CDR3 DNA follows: TGTGCCAGCAGCCTCAGACAGGGGGGCACTGAAGCTTTCTTT. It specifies CASSLRQGGTEAFF.

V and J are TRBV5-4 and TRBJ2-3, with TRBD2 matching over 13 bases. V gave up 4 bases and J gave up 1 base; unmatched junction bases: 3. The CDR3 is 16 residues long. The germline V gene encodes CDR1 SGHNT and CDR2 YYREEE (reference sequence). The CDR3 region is CASSRGLAGGTDTQYF. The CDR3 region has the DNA TGTGCCAGCAGCCGCGGACTAGCGGGGGGCACAGATACGCAGTATTTT.

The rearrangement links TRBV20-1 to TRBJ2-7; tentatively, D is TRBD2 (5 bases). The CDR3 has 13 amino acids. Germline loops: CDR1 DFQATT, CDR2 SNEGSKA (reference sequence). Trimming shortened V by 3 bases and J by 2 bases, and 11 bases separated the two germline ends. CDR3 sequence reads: CSASEGFAYEQYF. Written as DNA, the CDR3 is TGCAGTGCTAGTGAGGGATTTGCCTACGAGCAGTACTTC.